Shown below are 20 T cell receptor beta chains from a single sample sequenced in a study of blood T cell repertoires in COVID-19. Repertoires were generated with immunoSEQ multiplex PCR, while TCRdb's copy carries only in-frame clones and drops some. The data contain tens of thousands of clones, approximately 85% of them singletons. The sample was peripheral blood. The origin of the receptors is a man in his fifties or sixties with active COVID-19.

This clone has just a few counts. The genes are TRBV25-1 and TRBJ1-4; possible D gene TRBD1, 5 bases. V lost 4 bases and J 7 bases, leaving 13 bases between the germline ends. The CDR3 extends over 14 amino acids. The germline gives CDR1 MGHDK, CDR2 SYGVNS. The CDR3 DNA reads as TGTGCCAGCAGTGCACAGGTAAATAGTGAAAAACTGTTTTTT. This encodes CASSAQVNSEKLFF.

This clone has a single count. This rearrangement joins TRBV18 to TRBJ2-1, with TRBD2 matching over 7 bases. The junction had 16 bases not matched to a gene; V was cut back by 3 bases and J by 8 bases. CDR1 and CDR2 (germline): KGHSH, LQKENI. There are 17 residues in the CDR3. CDR3 bases: TGTGCCAGCTCACCCCAGAGGTCCCTAACTAGCGACCATGAGCAGTTCTTC. This translates into CASSPQRSLTSDHEQFF.

This chain joins TRBV6-1 and TRBJ1-1; D may be TRBD1 (6 bases). Germline-derived CDR1 and CDR2 are MNHNS and SASEGT. Trimming pared 2 bases from V and 1 base from J, leaving 14 bases between. The CDR3 totals 16 residues. DNA for the CDR3: TGTGCCAGCAGTGAATTGGGGGCCCGGGGGAACACTGAAGCTTTCTTT. Amino acids: CASSELGARGNTEAFF.

The rearrangement uses TRBV9 and TRBJ2-3; D unclear. Trimming cost V 5 bases and J 1 base, with 11 bases left between them. Germline V gene sequence: CDR1 SGDLS, CDR2 YYNGEE. This CDR3 spans 14 amino acids. The CDR3 loop is CASSRGAGTDTQYF. The CDR3 bases are TGTGCCAGCAGTCGAGGCGCGGGCACAGATACGCAGTATTTT.

The rearrangement uses TRBV11-2 and TRBJ1-5, with D possibly being TRBD1 (6 bases). The germline V gene has CDR1 SGHAT and CDR2 FQNNGV. This CDR3 is built from 13 residues. V was clipped by 2 bases and J by 7 bases, with 9 bases between them. CDR3 protein: CASSLSQGQPQHF. DNA for the CDR3: TGTGCCAGCAGCTTAAGTCAGGGGCAGCCCCAGCATTTT.

The V call is TRBV7-9, the J call TRBJ1-5; maybe TRBD1 (5 bases). The CDR3 runs 19 residues. Germline V gene data show CDR1 as SEHNR and CDR2 as FQNEAQ (reference sequence). Trimming took 1 base from V and 0 from J, leaving 19 bases between them. The chain's CDR3 is CASSLGSGSSSYSNQPQHF. As DNA, the CDR3 is TGTGCCAGCAGCTTAGGGTCAGGGTCCTCAAGTTATAGCAATCAGCCCCAGCATTTT.

The V and J genes are TRBV5-1 and TRBJ1-6; D is unclear. From germline, CDR1 is SGHRS and CDR2 YFSETQ. The CDR3 loop spans 13 amino acids. Trimming shortened V by 0 bases and J by 7 bases, and 5 bases separated the two germline ends. The CDR3 region has the DNA TGCGCCAGCAGCTTGGGGCAGAATTCACCCCTCCACTTT. Its translation is CASSLGQNSPLHF.

This clone was counted a few times. This sequence joins TRBV7-9 and TRBJ1-2; D is perhaps TRBD1 (5 bases). CDR3 length equals 13 residues. Looked up from germline, CDR1 is SEHNR and CDR2 is FQNEAQ (reference sequence). V lost 6 bases and J lost 7, with 15 bases in between. The CDR3 bases are TGTGCCAGCAGACCGACAGCCTCGGGTGGCTACACCTTC. Residues: CASRPTASGGYTF. The full variable domain, with the rest looked up from reference TRBV7-9 and TRBJ1-2, is DTGVSQNPRHKITKRGQNVTFRCDPISEHNRLYWYRQTLGQGPEFLTYFQNEAQLEKSRLLSDRFSAERPKGSFSTLEIQRTEQGDSAMYLCASRPTASGGYTFGSGTRLTVV.

The J gene is TRBJ2-1, the V gene TRBV30; possible D gene TRBD2, 6 bases. The CDR3 totals 12 residues. The ends were cut back, 3 bases at V and 10 bases at J, with 13 bases in the middle. The V gene's germline CDR1 is GTSNPN and CDR2 SVGIG (reference sequence). The CDR3 sequence is CAWSRLAEEQFF. The CDR3 DNA follows: TGTGCCTGGAGCAGATTAGCGGAAGAGCAGTTCTTC.

The rearrangement joins TRBV24-1 to TRBJ2-3; D gene unclear. The V gene's germline CDR1 is KGHDR and CDR2 SFDVKD. The CDR3 loop spans 15 amino acids. Trimming took 6 bases from V and 1 from J, leaving 13 bases between them. The DNA for the CDR3 is TGTGCCACCAGTCGAGGAGCCCACGGCACAGATACGCAGTATTTT. The encoded protein is CATSRGAHGTDTQYF.

The chain couples TRBV7-2 to TRBJ2-3; the D is unclear. This CDR3 is built from 16 residues. The V end lost 0 bases, the J end lost 0 bases, and 10 bases lay between the germline ends. The germline V gene encodes CDR1 SGHTA and CDR2 FQGNSA. The CDR3 spells CASSLADWYSTDTQYF. In nucleotides, the CDR3 is TGTGCCAGCAGCTTAGCCGACTGGTATAGCACAGATACGCAGTATTTT.

V is TRBV7-8 and J is TRBJ1-2, with 7 bases identical to TRBD1. This CDR3 is 13 amino acids long. The germline V gene has CDR1 SGHVS and CDR2 FQNEAQ. V lost 3 bases to trimming and J lost 7 bases; unmatched junction nucleotides: 5. Written as DNA, the CDR3 is TGTGCCAGCAGCTTGACCGGGGACAGTGGCTACACCTTC. Translated, it gives CASSLTGDSGYTF. The full variable domain, with the rest looked up from reference TRBV7-8 and TRBJ1-2, is GAGVSQSPRYKVAKRGQDVALRCDPISGHVSLFWYQQALGQGPEFLTYFQNEAQLDKSGLPSDRFFAERPEGSVSTLKIQRTQQEDSAVYLCASSLTGDSGYTFGSGTRLTVV.

The chain recombines TRBV24-1 with TRBJ2-1; 8 bases map to TRBD1. Per germline, CDR1 KGHDR and CDR2 SFDVKD. With V trimmed by 2 bases and J by 3 bases, 2 bases remained unmatched. The CDR3 totals 15 residues. The CDR3 DNA is TGTGCCACCAGTGATTCGGGACAGGTCTACAATGAGCAGTTCTTC. Amino acids: CATSDSGQVYNEQFF.

The rearrangement links TRBV3-1 (or the pseudogene TRBV3-2) to TRBJ1-3, with D perhaps matching TRBD1 (5 bases). CDR1 LGHDT and CDR2 YNNKEL come from the germline V gene (reference sequence). V gave up 2 bases and J gave up 4 bases, with 9 bases separating them. This CDR3 region has 14 residues. The CDR3 spells CASSQTGAGNTIYF. The CDR3 bases are TGTGCCAGCAGCCAAACTGGGGCCGGAAACACCATATATTTT.

This sequence joins TRBV3-1 (or the pseudogene TRBV3-2) and TRBJ1-1, with D uncertain. The germline gives CDR1 LGHDT, CDR2 YNNKEL (reference sequence). The V and J ends lost 4 bases and 3 bases respectively, with 15 bases between them. The length of the CDR3 is 15 residues. The CDR3 nucleotides are TGTGCCAGCAGCCGTCCGGGAGGCCGTGACACTGAAGCTTTCTTT. It encodes CASSRPGGRDTEAFF.

The chain has TRBV30 and TRBJ1-3; maybe TRBD1 (6 bases). The CDR3 sequence is 15 residues long. Germline V CDR1 and CDR2: GTSNPN, SVGIG (reference sequence). Trimming took off 2 bases at V and 1 base at J, with 12 bases between the two ends. The CDR3 here is CAWSQHRASGNTIYF. The CDR3 bases are TGTGCCTGGAGTCAACACAGGGCGTCTGGAAACACCATATATTTT.

The chain carries TRBV11-2 and TRBJ1-2, with D unclear. V lost 3 bases, J lost 3 bases, and 5 bases lay in between. The CDR3 has 12 residues. Germline V gene lookup returns CDR1 SGHAT and CDR2 FQNNGV. The CDR3 region is CASSLSDYGYTF. The CDR3 DNA sequence: TGTGCCAGCAGCTTGTCAGACTATGGCTACACCTTC.

The gene calls are TRBV9 and TRBJ2-2; no definite D call. Germline loops: CDR1 SGDLS, CDR2 YYNGEE. The CDR3 consists of 17 residues. V lost 2 bases and J lost 2, with 16 bases in between. The CDR3 bases are TGTGCCAGCAGCGTGGTGTTGGGTTACTACAACACCGGGGAGCTGTTTTTT. This gives the protein CASSVVLGYYNTGELFF.

The chain is built from TRBV19 and TRBJ1-5; D uncertain. Trimming pared 5 bases from V and 4 bases from J, leaving 18 bases between. Germline CDR1 reads LNHDA; CDR2 reads SQIVND (reference sequence). The CDR3 length is 16 residues. The CDR3 loop reads CASSSSRGGVNQPQHF. The DNA of the CDR3 is TGTGCCAGTAGTTCCTCAAGAGGCGGCGTGAATCAGCCCCAGCATTTT.

The chain carries TRBV7-8 and TRBJ2-5; 7 bases agree with TRBD1. The V gene end was trimmed by 5 bases and the J gene end by 4 bases; junction bases not matched to a gene: 4. The CDR3 runs to 13 residues. Germline CDR1 is SGHVS and CDR2 is FQNEAQ. This chain's CDR3 is CASSLDRVETQYF. CDR3 sequence (DNA): TGTGCCAGCAGCCTAGACAGGGTAGAGACCCAGTACTTC.